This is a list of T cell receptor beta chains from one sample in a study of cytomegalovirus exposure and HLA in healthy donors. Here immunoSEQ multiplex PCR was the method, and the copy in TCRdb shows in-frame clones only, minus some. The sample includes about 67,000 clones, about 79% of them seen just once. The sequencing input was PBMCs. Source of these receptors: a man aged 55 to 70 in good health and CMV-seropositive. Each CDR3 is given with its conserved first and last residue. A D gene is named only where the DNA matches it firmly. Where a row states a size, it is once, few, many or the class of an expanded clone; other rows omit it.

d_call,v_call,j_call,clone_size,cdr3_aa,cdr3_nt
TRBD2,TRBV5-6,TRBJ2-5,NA,CASSLAGLAGLIQETQYF,TGTGCCAGCAGCTTGGCGGGGCTAGCGGGGCTGATCCAAGAGACCCAGTACTTC
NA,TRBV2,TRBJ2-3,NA,CASSVTGDTDTQYF,TGTGCCAGCAGTGTAACCGGGGACACAGATACGCAGTATTTT
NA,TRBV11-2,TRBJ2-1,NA,CASSLGRSSYNEQFF,TGTGCCAGCAGCTTAGGGCGGAGCTCCTACAATGAGCAGTTCTTC
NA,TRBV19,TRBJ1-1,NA,CASSIGHQAFF,TGTGCCAGTAGTATTGGACACCAAGCTTTCTTT
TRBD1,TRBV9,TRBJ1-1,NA,CASSRTGDAEAFF,TGTGCCAGCAGCAGGACAGGGGACGCTGAAGCTTTCTTT
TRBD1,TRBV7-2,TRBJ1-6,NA,CASSFDRVNNSPLHF,TGTGCCAGCAGCTTTGACAGGGTTAATAATTCACCCCTCCACTTT
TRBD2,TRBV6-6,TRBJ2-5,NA,CASSSGSGGAQETQYF,TGTGCCAGCAGTTCCGGTAGCGGGGGGGCTCAAGAGACCCAGTACTTC
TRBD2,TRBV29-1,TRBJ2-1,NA,CSAVAGTSNNEQFF,TGCAGCGCTGTAGCTGGGACTAGCAACAATGAGCAGTTCTTC
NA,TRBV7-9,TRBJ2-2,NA,CSSSLLTLSSTGELFF,TGTTCCAGCAGCCTCCTTACTTTGTCGTCCACCGGGGAGCTGTTTTTT
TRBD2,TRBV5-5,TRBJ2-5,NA,CASSLSAGVHETQYF,TGTGCCAGCAGCTTGTCGGCGGGGGTGCATGAGACCCAGTACTTC
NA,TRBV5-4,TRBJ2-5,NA,CASSDWTERTQYF,TGTGCCAGCAGCGATTGGACAGAACGAACCCAGTACTTC
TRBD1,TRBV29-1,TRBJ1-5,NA,CSIKQGADQPQHF,TGCAGCATAAAACAGGGGGCGGATCAGCCCCAGCATTTT
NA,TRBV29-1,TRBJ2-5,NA,CSVEASGHETQYF,TGCAGCGTTGAAGCGTCAGGCCACGAGACCCAGTACTTC
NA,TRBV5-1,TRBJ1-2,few,CASSPEGAVGYGYTF,TGCGCCAGCAGCCCCGAAGGGGCAGTCGGGTATGGCTACACCTTC
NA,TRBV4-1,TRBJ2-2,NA,CASSQAVGQGTGELFF,TGCGCCAGCAGCCAAGCGGTCGGGCAGGGCACCGGGGAGCTGTTTTTT
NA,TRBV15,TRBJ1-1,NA,CATTEGRATEAFF,TGTGCCACCACTGAAGGGAGAGCCACTGAAGCTTTCTTT
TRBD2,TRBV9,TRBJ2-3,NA,CASSVPPGLAGGPRDTQYF,TGTGCCAGCAGCGTACCCCCGGGACTAGCGGGAGGGCCAAGAGATACGCAGTATTTT
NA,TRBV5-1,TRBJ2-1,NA,CASSLGLASYNEQFF,TGCGCCAGCAGCTTGGGACTGGCCAGCTACAATGAGCAGTTCTTC